The next 24 T cell receptor beta chains were all read from a single sample in a study of cytomegalovirus exposure and HLA in healthy donors. Primers included in the PCR were 60 Vbeta and 13 Jbeta primers. The protocol was immunoSEQ multiplex PCR, while the TCRdb copy is restricted to in-frame clones and leaves out a portion. The table shows approximately 120,000 clones, with 74% occurring only once. The sequenced sample was PBMCs. Source of these receptors: a human donor in good health.

J is TRBJ2-7 and V is TRBV7-3; D call uncertain. Germline lookup yields CDR1 SGHTA and CDR2 FQGTGA. The length of the CDR3 is 14 residues. The germline V and J ends were trimmed by 1 base and 0 bases, with 7 bases remaining between them. CDR3 sequence reads: CASSLSVNSYEQYF. DNA of the CDR3: TGTGCCAGCAGCTTAAGCGTCAACTCCTACGAGCAGTACTTC.

V and J are TRBV2 and TRBJ2-7, with D possibly matching TRBD2 (5 bases). The CDR3 has 16 amino acids. V was shortened by 8 bases and J by 3 bases, with 23 bases between the two germline ends. The germline gives CDR1 SNHLY, CDR2 FYNNEI. DNA of the CDR3: TGTGCCAGCGGGGATAGATCGAGGGCTTCCAACTACGAGCAGTACTTC. It is translated as CASGDRSRASNYEQYF. Based on the CDR3 plus reference TRBV2 and TRBJ2-7, the full variable domain is EPEVTQTPSHQVTQMGQEVILRCVPISNHLYFYWYRQILGQKVEFLVSFYNNEISEKSEIFDDQFSVERPDGSNFTLKIRSTKLEDSAMYFCASGDRSRASNYEQYFGPGTRLTVT.

This chain connects TRBV5-1 to TRBJ1-2; 8 nucleotides match TRBD1. The germline gives CDR1 SGHRS, CDR2 YFSETQ. The CDR3 is 15 amino acids. Unmatched junction bases numbered 3, after V lost 0 bases and J lost 2 bases. As DNA, the CDR3 is TGCGCCAGCAGCTTGGAGGCAGGGGGCAACTATGGCTACACCTTC. This codes for CASSLEAGGNYGYTF.

The J gene is TRBJ2-1, the V gene TRBV7-9, with 8 bases identical to TRBD1. CDR1 is SEHNR and CDR2 is FQNEAQ in the germline V gene (reference sequence). The CDR3 has 12 residues. Germline trimming cut 1 base from V and 15 bases from J; bases unmatched to any gene: 5. The CDR3 DNA follows: TGTGCCAGCAGCTTAGGACAGGGGTGGGTGTTCTTC. The encoded protein is CASSLGQGWVFF.

This chain connects TRBV6-1 to TRBJ1-2; TRBD1 is a possible D gene (5 bases). V gave up 3 bases and J gave up 5 bases, with 19 bases separating them. The CDR3 extends over 16 amino acids. Germline V CDR1 and CDR2: MNHNS, SASEGT. CDR3 nucleotides: TGTGCCAGCAGTGAGAGTGGGGCCCGTCGGTTATATGGCTACACCTTC. It yields the protein CASSESGARRLYGYTF.

For the CDR3, the DNA is TGTGCCAGCAGCCCATCAGCGGGAGACTCCTACAATGAGCAGTTCTTC. It codes for CASSPSAGDSYNEQFF. The chain recombines TRBV5-4 with TRBJ2-1, with 8 bases identical to TRBD2. This CDR3 region has 16 residues. Germline V gives CDR1 SGHNT, CDR2 YYREEE (reference sequence). V dropped 4 bases and J dropped 0; count of bases not matched to a gene: 6.

The table lists this clone with a few counts. The chain is built from TRBV5-1 and TRBJ1-1; TRBD1 is a possible D gene (5 bases). CDR1 and CDR2 from the germline V gene are SGHRS and YFSETQ. The CDR3 is 13 residues long. The V gene lost 5 bases and the J gene lost 6 bases, with 14 bases spanning the gap. The CDR3 sequence is CASRAGGTAEAFF. The CDR3 DNA reads as TGCGCCAGCAGGGCGGGGGGGACGGCTGAAGCTTTCTTT. The whole variable domain, filled in from reference TRBV5-1 and TRBJ1-1, reads KAGVTQTPRYLIKTRGQQVTLSCSPISGHRSVSWYQQTPGQGLQFLFEYFSETQRNKGNFPGRFSGRQFSNSRSEMNVSTLELGDSALYLCASRAGGTAEAFFGQGTRLTVV.

This chain uses TRBV27 with TRBJ1-1; a weak D match, TRBD1 (6 bases). Germline V lookup: CDR1 MNHEY, CDR2 SMNVEV (reference sequence). The CDR3 spans 14 residues. V was trimmed by 2 bases and J by 4 bases, leaving 11 bases between them. The CDR3 loop reads CASSLIQGSTEAFF. CDR3 DNA sequence: TGTGCCAGCAGTTTAATCCAGGGGAGCACTGAAGCTTTCTTT.

V and J are TRBV28 and TRBJ1-1, with D hard to call. Germline CDR1 is MDHEN and CDR2 is SYDVKM. The CDR3 is 13 residues long. V was clipped by 7 bases and J by 1 base, with 10 bases between them. CDR3 nucleotide sequence: TGTGCCAGCACAATCACAACGAACACTGAAGCTTTCTTT. Its translation: CASTITTNTEAFF. Drawing the rest from reference TRBV28 and TRBJ1-1, the complete variable domain is DVKVTQSSRYLVKRTGEKVFLECVQDMDHENMFWYRQDPGLGLRLIYFSYDVKMKEKGDIPEGYSVSREKKERFSLILESASTNQTSMYLCASTITTNTEAFFGQGTRLTVV.

This clone was observed a few times. The CDR3 is CASSISSVNPYEQYF. As DNA, the CDR3 is TGTGCCAGTAGTATATCTAGCGTCAACCCCTACGAGCAGTACTTC. The chain carries TRBV19 and TRBJ2-7, with D possibly matching TRBD2 (6 bases). Trimming removed 2 bases from V and 2 bases from J, with 13 bases in between. The germline V gene has CDR1 LNHDA and CDR2 SQIVND (reference sequence). CDR3 length: 15 residues.

A few counts support this clone. The chain carries TRBV28 and TRBJ1-5, with 9 bases aligning to TRBD1. CDR1 is MDHEN and CDR2 is SYDVKM in the germline V gene. The V gene end was trimmed by 3 bases and the J gene end by 4 bases; junction bases not matched to a gene: 1. This CDR3 has 14 amino acids. CDR3 protein: CASSLTGGNQPQHF. The DNA for the CDR3 is TGTGCCAGCAGTTTGACAGGGGGTAATCAGCCCCAGCATTTT.

V and J are TRBV29-1 and TRBJ1-1; D gene uncertain. CDR1 and CDR2 (germline): SQVTM, ANQGSEA. This CDR3 comprises 14 residues. Trimming shortened V by 1 base and J by 4 bases, and 13 bases separated the two germline ends. The DNA for the CDR3 is TGCAGCGTTGAAGTCGGGCGGGGAGGCACTGAAGCTTTCTTT. It yields the protein CSVEVGRGGTEAFF.

The chain employs TRBV10-3 and TRBJ2-7; weak D call: TRBD1 (7 bases). The germline gives CDR1 ENHRY, CDR2 SYGVKD. The CDR3 has 13 residues. Between the trimmed V and J ends, which lost 11 bases and 2 bases, there was a span of 16 bases. CDR3 protein: CAAGGTDPYEQYF. CDR3 nucleotide sequence: TGTGCCGCCGGAGGGACAGACCCCTACGAGCAGTACTTC.

The CDR3 DNA is TGTGCCAGCAGCGTAGAGAGCAGGCGTACTGAAGCTTTCTTT. Protein: CASSVESRRTEAFF. The rearrangement links TRBV9 to TRBJ1-1; unclear D gene. V shed 0 bases and J shed 5 bases, with 11 bases lying between them. Germline CDR1 reads SGDLS; CDR2 reads YYNGEE. The CDR3 totals 14 residues.

The genes are TRBV7-2 and TRBJ1-6; possibly TRBD1 for D (6 bases). This CDR3 region has 15 residues. The germline V gene has CDR1 SGHTA and CDR2 FQGNSA. V shed 5 bases and J shed 8 bases, with 16 bases lying between them. CDR3 coding DNA: TGTGCCAGCAGCCCGACGAGGGGGTCGTATTCACCCCTCCACTTT. Protein product: CASSPTRGSYSPLHF.

The rearrangement links TRBV4-2 to TRBJ2-3; 9 positions agree with TRBD1. The J segment lost 2 bases and the V segment lost 1 base, leaving 1 base of the junction unmatched. The CDR3 is made up of 15 amino acids. Germline V CDR1 and CDR2: LGHNA, YNFKEQ. CDR3 sequence (DNA): TGTGCCAGCAGCCAAGGACAGGGGGACACAGATACGCAGTATTTT. The encoded protein is CASSQGQGDTDTQYF.

The V and J genes are TRBV7-9 and TRBJ1-2, with D perhaps TRBD1 (5 bases). Trimming pared 1 base from V and 4 bases from J, leaving 13 bases between. This CDR3 is built from 15 residues. Germline V gene data show CDR1 as SEHNR and CDR2 as FQNEAQ (reference sequence). CDR3 in DNA: TGTGCCAGCAGCTTAGGAGGATTGGGGCTCTATGGCTACACCTTC. This encodes CASSLGGLGLYGYTF.

The chain carries TRBV5-4 and TRBJ2-5; no reliable D call. Trimming removed 5 bases from V and 4 bases from J, with 9 bases in between. The CDR3 consists of 12 residues. Germline CDR1 reads SGHNT; CDR2 reads YYREEE (reference sequence). The CDR3 sequence: CASRLPGETQYF. The CDR3 coding sequence is TGTGCCAGCAGACTCCCTGGAGAGACCCAGTACTTC.

V gene TRBV6-5 combines with J gene TRBJ2-5; maybe TRBD2 (6 bases). The end of the DNA fits TRBJ2-7 better, so the J call may be wrong. The length of the CDR3 is 15 residues. Germline CDR1 and CDR2: MNHEY and SVGAGI. This CDR3 is CASSRTSMGLYEQYF. The DNA of the CDR3 is TGTGCCAGCAGCCGTACGTCGATGGGACTCTACGAGCAGTACTTC.

This chain connects TRBV5-1 to TRBJ2-7; a possible D gene is TRBD1 (6 bases). From germline, CDR1 is SGHRS and CDR2 YFSETQ. The V end lost 0 bases, the J end lost 2 bases, and 9 bases lay between the germline ends. This CDR3 region has 14 residues. The CDR3 here is CASSLGGPAYEQYF. The CDR3 DNA reads TGCGCCAGCAGCTTGGGGGGGCCCGCCTACGAGCAGTACTTC. The full variable domain, completed using reference TRBV5-1 and TRBJ2-7, is KAGVTQTPRYLIKTRGQQVTLSCSPISGHRSVSWYQQTPGQGLQFLFEYFSETQRNKGNFPGRFSGRQFSNSRSEMNVSTLELGDSALYLCASSLGGPAYEQYFGPGTRLTVT.

The V call is TRBV5-6, the J call TRBJ1-1; unclear D gene. Trimming left V 6 bases short and J 1 base short, with 16 bases between. Germline assignment: CDR1 SGHDT and CDR2 YYEEEE. CDR3 length: 15 amino acids. The CDR3 DNA reads as TGTGCCAGCACCATCCTTGGGCCGTCGAACACTGAAGCTTTCTTT. Translation: CASTILGPSNTEAFF.

There are many counts of this clone. Within the sample, other DNA sequences also encode this same CDR3. This rearrangement joins TRBV6-6 to TRBJ1-4; D is perhaps TRBD1 (5 bases). Germline V gene sequence: CDR1 MNHNY, CDR2 SVGAGI (reference sequence). The V and J ends lost 9 bases and 7 bases respectively, with 9 bases between them. CDR3 length: 11 residues. The CDR3 bases are TGTGCCAGTAGGGGAGGTGAAAAACTGTTTTTT. It codes for CASRGGEKLFF.

The CDR3 DNA reads TGTGCCAGCAGTCTCGGACTCCTACATAGGAAGTATTTT. Translating it yields CASSLGLLHRKYF. J is TRBJ2-3 and V is TRBV28; D may be TRBD2 (5 bases). Per the germline V gene, CDR1 is MDHEN and CDR2 is SYDVKM. V lost 5 bases, J lost 13 bases, and 19 bases lay in between. There are 13 residues in the CDR3.

The chain joins TRBV5-1 to TRBJ2-7; 9 nucleotides align to TRBD1. The CDR3 length is 13 residues. Germline CDR1 SGHRS, CDR2 YFSETQ. Unmatched junction bases numbered 3, after V lost 3 bases and J lost 5 bases. The CDR3 region is CASSSGQGNEQYF. CDR3 coding DNA: TGCGCCAGCAGCTCTGGACAGGGGAACGAGCAGTACTTC.